The next 20 T cell receptor beta chains were all read from a single sample in a study of siplizumab effects on memory and regulatory T cells. Here immunoSEQ multiplex PCR was the method, and the copy in TCRdb shows in-frame clones only, minus some. The repertoire consists of about 100,000 clones, with approximately 91% occurring once and the leading ten covering 12%. Sequenced: non-Treg CD4+ T cells sorted from blood. These receptors originate from a human donor in good health.

J is TRBJ2-5 and V is TRBV2, with 8 bases identical to TRBD1. The CDR3 runs to 14 residues. CDR1 is SNHLY, CDR2 FYNNEI, per germline. The V gene end was trimmed by 5 bases and the J gene end by 5 bases; junction bases not matched to a gene: 7. The CDR3 region has the DNA TGTGCCAGCAGTCCCCGACAGGGGAGTGAGACCCAGTACTTC. Translated, it gives CASSPRQGSETQYF.

The chain employs TRBV19 and TRBJ2-1; D is perhaps TRBD1 (5 bases). Per the germline V gene, CDR1 is LNHDA and CDR2 is SQIVND (reference sequence). V lost 4 bases, J lost 7 bases, and 20 bases lay in between. The CDR3 runs 16 residues. The CDR3 spells CASSKGVPGWVNEQFF. CDR3 nucleotides: TGTGCCAGTAGTAAGGGTGTGCCAGGGTGGGTGAATGAGCAGTTCTTC. The variable domain in full, completed from reference TRBV19 and TRBJ2-1, reads DGGITQSPKYLFRKEGQNVTLSCEQNLNHDAMYWYRQDPGQGLRLIYYSQIVNDFQKGDIAEGYSVSREKKESFPLTVTSAQKNPTAFYLCASSKGVPGWVNEQFFGPGTRLTVL.

The V call is TRBV2, the J call TRBJ1-2; D remains ambiguous. Germline V gives CDR1 SNHLY, CDR2 FYNNEI. The CDR3 is 11 amino acids. Trimming stripped 8 bases from V and 3 bases from J, with 7 bases between. The CDR3 sequence is CASGGDYGYTF. As DNA, the CDR3 is TGTGCCAGCGGAGGAGACTATGGCTACACCTTC.

V is TRBV5-6 and J is TRBJ2-4; 11 nucleotides match TRBD1. The length of the CDR3 is 17 residues. Trimming cost V 1 base and J 2 bases; bases outside gene matches: 5. Germline V gives CDR1 SGHDT, CDR2 YYEEEE. CDR3 sequence: CASSLSWTGGSKNIQYF. The CDR3 DNA sequence: TGTGCCAGCAGCTTGTCGTGGACAGGGGGCTCCAAAAACATTCAGTACTTC.

This clone was counted a single time. The genes are TRBV27 and TRBJ2-1; 13 bases are a match to TRBD2. There are 19 residues in the CDR3. Germline assignment: CDR1 MNHEY and CDR2 SMNVEV (reference sequence). Germline trimming cut 2 bases from V and 0 bases from J; bases unmatched to any gene: 7. The CDR3 sequence is CASSLDGTSGISSYNEQFF. CDR3 nucleotides: TGTGCCAGCAGTTTAGATGGGACTAGCGGGATAAGCTCCTACAATGAGCAGTTCTTC.

The CDR3 protein is CASSQKAGAPNTGELFF. In DNA, the CDR3 is TGCGCCAGCAGCCAAAAAGCGGGGGCTCCGAACACCGGGGAGCTGTTTTTT. The chain is built from TRBV4-3 and TRBJ2-2; the match to TRBD2 covers 8 bases. The length of the CDR3 is 17 residues. Germline trimming cut 2 bases from V and 0 bases from J; bases unmatched to any gene: 5. The V gene's germline CDR1 is LGHNA and CDR2 YSLEER.

The rearrangement links TRBV11-2 to TRBJ2-4; TRBD1 matches at 7 bases. V lost 5 bases to trimming and J lost 0 bases; unmatched junction nucleotides: 4. The germline V gene has CDR1 SGHAT and CDR2 FQNNGV. This CDR3 region has 15 residues. CDR3 coding DNA: TGTGCCAGCAGCACCGACAGGGTAGCCAAAAACATTCAGTACTTC. Its translation is CASSTDRVAKNIQYF.

The V call is TRBV5-6, the J call TRBJ1-2, with D maybe TRBD1 (5 bases). Trimming shortened V by 4 bases and J by 0 bases, and 22 bases separated the two germline ends. This CDR3 is 18 amino acids long. Germline V gives CDR1 SGHDT, CDR2 YYEEEE. CDR3 DNA: TGTGCCAGCAGCATTCCTACCCGCGGGGCTAGAGCTAACTATGGCTACACCTTC. Translated: CASSIPTRGARANYGYTF.

A word on this clone: The junction and the germline gene differ at one end; a read error may be behind it. V gene TRBV10-3 combines with J gene TRBJ1-2, with no clear D. Looked up from germline, CDR1 is ENHRY and CDR2 is SYGVKD. The CDR3 extends over 11 amino acids. The CDR3 is CAIRELVVYTF. The CDR3 coding sequence is TGTGCCATCAGGGAGTTAGTAGTCTACACCTTC.

The chain carries TRBV19 and TRBJ2-1, with 10 positions matching TRBD2. Per the germline V gene, CDR1 is LNHDA and CDR2 is SQIVND (reference sequence). The CDR3 covers 14 residues. V shed 6 bases and J 3 bases; nucleotides not matched to a gene: 2. The CDR3 sequence: CASRPSGSYNEQFF. The CDR3 DNA reads TGTGCCAGTAGGCCTAGCGGGAGCTACAATGAGCAGTTCTTC.

This clone is a singleton in its sample. This rearrangement joins TRBV11-3 to TRBJ1-1, with D maybe TRBD1 (6 bases). In germline, CDR1 is SGHNT, CDR2 YENEEA. This CDR3 is built from 15 residues. Trimming stripped 1 base from V and 5 bases from J, with 14 bases between. For the CDR3, the DNA is TGTGCCAGCAGCTTAGCCTACAGGGCCAGGACTGAAGCTTTCTTT. Translation gives CASSLAYRARTEAFF.

The genes are TRBV5-1 and TRBJ2-6; D may be TRBD2 (5 bases). This CDR3 region has 15 residues. The germline CDR1 and CDR2 sequences are SGHRS and YFSETQ. V shed 2 bases and J shed 2 bases, with 8 bases lying between them. CDR3 bases: TGCGCCAGCAGCTTTGAGGGTGCTGGGGCCAACGTCCTGACTTTC. Amino acid sequence: CASSFEGAGANVLTF.

This clone was seen only once. The V and J genes are TRBV13 and TRBJ1-1; D gene unclear. V dropped 2 bases and J dropped 3 bases, with 10 bases sitting between them. The germline V gene encodes CDR1 PRHDT and CDR2 FYEKMQ (reference sequence). CDR3 length: 14 amino acids. The chain's CDR3 is CASSLNSAYTEAFF. The DNA of the CDR3 is TGTGCCAGCAGCTTAAACAGCGCCTACACTGAAGCTTTCTTT.

Only one count was recorded for this clone. The J gene is TRBJ2-1, the V gene TRBV12-5; no reliable D call. CDR1 is LGHNT, CDR2 FRNRAP, per germline. The CDR3 is 12 amino acids. Trimming took off 0 bases at V and 8 bases at J, with 5 bases between the two ends. This CDR3 reads CASGLVSHEQFF. For the CDR3, the DNA is TGTGCTAGTGGTTTGGTCTCTCATGAGCAGTTCTTC. The full variable domain, completed using reference TRBV12-5 and TRBJ2-1, is DARVTQTPRHKVTEMGQEVTMRCQPILGHNTVFWYRQTMMQGLELLAYFRNRAPLDDSGMPKDRFSAEMPDATLATLKIQPSEPRDSAVYFCASGLVSHEQFFGPGTRLTVL.

The rearrangement links TRBV28 to TRBJ1-6; D perhaps matches TRBD1 (6 bases). V lost 7 bases and J lost 6, with 10 bases in between. Germline loops: CDR1 MDHEN, CDR2 SYDVKM. There are 13 residues in the CDR3. This CDR3 reads CASKGGLNSPLHF. DNA for the CDR3: TGTGCCAGCAAGGGGGGACTTAATTCACCCCTCCACTTT.

The rearrangement uses TRBV14 and TRBJ1-2; 7 bases line up with TRBD1. J gave up 3 bases and V 4 bases, and 5 bases lay outside the gene matches. The length of the CDR3 is 14 residues. CDR1 is SGHDN, CDR2 FVKESK, per germline. This CDR3 reads CASSPTGTDYGYTF. The CDR3 nucleotides are TGTGCCAGCAGCCCCACCGGGACAGACTATGGCTACACCTTC.

CDR3: CSAALGYEQYF. CDR3 coding DNA: TGCAGTGCTGCCCTTGGCTACGAGCAGTACTTC. The rearrangement uses TRBV20-1 and TRBJ2-7; D remains unclear. The CDR3 loop spans 11 amino acids. V lost 5 bases to trimming and J lost 3 bases, with 8 bases between them. Germline V lookup: CDR1 DFQATT, CDR2 SNEGSKA (reference sequence).

V and J are TRBV30 and TRBJ1-2; 7 nucleotides line up with TRBD1. The germline CDR1 and CDR2 sequences are GTSNPN and SVGIG (reference sequence). CDR3 length: 13 amino acids. V lost 6 bases to trimming and J lost 0 bases; unmatched junction nucleotides: 4. CDR3 nucleotide sequence: TGTGCCTGTAGGGACAGCTCTAACTATGGCTACACCTTC. Protein product: CACRDSSNYGYTF.

This chain connects TRBV15 to TRBJ2-2; D remains ambiguous. CDR1 LNHNV and CDR2 YYDKDF come from the germline V gene (reference sequence). The V end was cut by 0 bases, the J end by 5 bases, with 16 bases between. The CDR3 spans 17 residues. The CDR3 DNA reads as TGTGCCACCAGCAGAGATGCGGAAGCTACGATTACCGGGGAGCTGTTTTTT. This translates into CATSRDAEATITGELFF.

A few counts support this clone. This chain joins TRBV5-1 and TRBJ2-6; D remains unclear. V was cut by 0 bases and J by 2 bases, with 9 bases left in between. The CDR3 is 16 amino acids. CDR1 and CDR2 (germline): SGHRS, YFSETQ. The CDR3 reads CASSLAPGAGANVLTF. The CDR3 region has the DNA TGCGCCAGCAGCTTGGCCCCTGGGGCTGGGGCCAACGTCCTGACTTTC.